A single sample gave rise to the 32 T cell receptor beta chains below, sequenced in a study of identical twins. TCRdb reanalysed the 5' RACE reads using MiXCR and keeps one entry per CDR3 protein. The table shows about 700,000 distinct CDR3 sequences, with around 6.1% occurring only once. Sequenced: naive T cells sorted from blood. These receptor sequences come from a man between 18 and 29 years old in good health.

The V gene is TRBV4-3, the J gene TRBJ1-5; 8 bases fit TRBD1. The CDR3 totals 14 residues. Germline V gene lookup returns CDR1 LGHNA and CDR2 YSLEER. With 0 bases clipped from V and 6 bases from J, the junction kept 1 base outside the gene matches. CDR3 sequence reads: CASSQEQGGQPQHF. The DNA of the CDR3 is TGCGCCAGCAGCCAAGAACAGGGGGGTCAGCCCCAGCATTTT.

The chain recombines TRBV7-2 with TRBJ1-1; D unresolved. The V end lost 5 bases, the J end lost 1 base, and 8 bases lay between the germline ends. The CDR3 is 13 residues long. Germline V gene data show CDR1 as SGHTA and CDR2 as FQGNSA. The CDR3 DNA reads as TGTGCCAGCAGCACCAGGACGAACACTGAAGCTTTCTTT. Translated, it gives CASSTRTNTEAFF.

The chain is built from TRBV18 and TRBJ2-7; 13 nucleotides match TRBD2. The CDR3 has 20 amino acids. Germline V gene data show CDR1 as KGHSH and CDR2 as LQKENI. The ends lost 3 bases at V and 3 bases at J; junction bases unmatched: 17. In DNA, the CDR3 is TGTGCCAGCTCACCCATCCCTCGGGGGACTAGCGGGACTACCTTCTACGAGCAGTACTTC. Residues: CASSPIPRGTSGTTFYEQYF.

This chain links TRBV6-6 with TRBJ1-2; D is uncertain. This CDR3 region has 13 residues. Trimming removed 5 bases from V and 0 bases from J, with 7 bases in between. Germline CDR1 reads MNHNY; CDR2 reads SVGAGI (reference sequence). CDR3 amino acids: CASSHNANYGYTF. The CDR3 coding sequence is TGTGCCAGCAGTCACAATGCTAACTATGGCTACACCTTC.

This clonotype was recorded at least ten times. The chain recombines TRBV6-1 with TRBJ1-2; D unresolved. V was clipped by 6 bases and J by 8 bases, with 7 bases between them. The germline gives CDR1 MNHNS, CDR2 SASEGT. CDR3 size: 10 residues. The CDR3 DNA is TGTGCCAGCAGGGTTGAGGGCTACACCTTC. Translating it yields CASRVEGYTF.

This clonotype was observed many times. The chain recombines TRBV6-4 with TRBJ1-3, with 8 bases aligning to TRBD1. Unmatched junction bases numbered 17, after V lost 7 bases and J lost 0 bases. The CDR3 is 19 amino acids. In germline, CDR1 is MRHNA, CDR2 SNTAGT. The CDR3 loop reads CASMPRGQAYLLSGNTIYF. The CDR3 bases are TGTGCCAGCATGCCAAGGGGACAGGCCTATCTCCTCTCTGGAAACACCATATATTTT.

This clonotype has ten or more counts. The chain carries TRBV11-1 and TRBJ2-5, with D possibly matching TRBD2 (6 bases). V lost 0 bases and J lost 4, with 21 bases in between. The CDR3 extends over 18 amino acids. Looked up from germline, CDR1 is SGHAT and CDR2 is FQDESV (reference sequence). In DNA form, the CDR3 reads TGTGCCAGCAGCTTAGCGAATTCTAATAGACTAGGAACAGAGACCCAGTACTTC. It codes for CASSLANSNRLGTETQYF. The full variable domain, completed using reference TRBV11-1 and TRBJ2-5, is EAEVAQSPRYKITEKSQAVAFWCDPISGHATLYWYRQILGQGPELLVQFQDESVVDDSQLPKDRFSAERLKGVDSTLKIQPAELGDSAMYLCASSLANSNRLGTETQYFGPGTRLLVL.

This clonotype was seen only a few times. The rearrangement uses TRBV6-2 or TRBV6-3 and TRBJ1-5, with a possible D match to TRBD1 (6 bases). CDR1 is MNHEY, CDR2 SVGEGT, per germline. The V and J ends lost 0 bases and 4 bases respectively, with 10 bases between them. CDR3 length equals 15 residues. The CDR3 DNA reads TGTGCCAGCAGTTACTCGGGGGCCTTTAATCAGCCCCAGCATTTT. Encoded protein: CASSYSGAFNQPQHF.

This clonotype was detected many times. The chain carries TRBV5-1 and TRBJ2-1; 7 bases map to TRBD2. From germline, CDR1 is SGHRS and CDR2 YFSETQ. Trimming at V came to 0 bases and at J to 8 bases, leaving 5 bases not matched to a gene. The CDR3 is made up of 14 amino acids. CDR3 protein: CASSLAGTKDEQFF. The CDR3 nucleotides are TGCGCCAGCAGCTTGGCCGGGACTAAAGATGAGCAGTTCTTC. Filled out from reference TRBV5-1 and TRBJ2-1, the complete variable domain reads KAGVTQTPRYLIKTRGQQVTLSCSPISGHRSVSWYQQTPGQGLQFLFEYFSETQRNKGNFPGRFSGRQFSNSRSEMNVSTLELGDSALYLCASSLAGTKDEQFFGPGTRLTVL.

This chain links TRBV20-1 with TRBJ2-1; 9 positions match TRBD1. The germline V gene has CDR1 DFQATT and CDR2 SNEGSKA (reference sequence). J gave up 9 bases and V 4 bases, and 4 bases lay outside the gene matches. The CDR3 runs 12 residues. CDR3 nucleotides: TGCAGTGCTAAACAGGGGGCTAGTGAGCAGTTCTTC. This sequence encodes CSAKQGASEQFF.

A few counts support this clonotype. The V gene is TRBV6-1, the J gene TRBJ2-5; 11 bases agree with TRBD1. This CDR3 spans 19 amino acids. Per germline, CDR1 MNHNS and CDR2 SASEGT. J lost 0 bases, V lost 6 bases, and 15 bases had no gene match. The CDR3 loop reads CASSAPSNRDRGYQETQYF. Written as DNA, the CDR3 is TGTGCCAGCAGCGCACCTTCTAACCGGGACAGGGGGTACCAAGAGACCCAGTACTTC.

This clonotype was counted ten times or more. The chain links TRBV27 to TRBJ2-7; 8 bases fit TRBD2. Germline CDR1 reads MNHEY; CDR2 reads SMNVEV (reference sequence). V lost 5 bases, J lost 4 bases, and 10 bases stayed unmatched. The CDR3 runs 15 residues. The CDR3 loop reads CASSLSGRAGYEQYV. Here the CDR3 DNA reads TGTGCCAGCAGTCTTTCCGGGAGGGCCGGGTACGAGCAGTACGTC.

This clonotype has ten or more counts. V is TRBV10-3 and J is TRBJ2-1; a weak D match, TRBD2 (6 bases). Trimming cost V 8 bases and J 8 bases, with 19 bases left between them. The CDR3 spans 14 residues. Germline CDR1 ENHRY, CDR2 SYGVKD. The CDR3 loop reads CAIERERGWDEQFF. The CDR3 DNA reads TGTGCCATCGAACGGGAGAGGGGTTGGGATGAGCAGTTCTTC.

The CDR3 DNA reads TGTGCCAGCAGTGAATACGGGGGACCCACAGATACGCAGTATTTT. Its translation is CASSEYGGPTDTQYF. The rearrangement joins TRBV25-1 to TRBJ2-3, with D maybe TRBD2 (6 bases). V lost 0 bases to trimming and J lost 2 bases, with 9 bases between them. The CDR3 sequence is 15 residues long. Germline CDR1 and CDR2: MGHDK and SYGVNS. Drawing the rest from reference TRBV25-1 and TRBJ2-3, the complete variable domain is EADIYQTPRYLVIGTGKKITLECSQTMGHDKMYWYQQDPGMELHLIHYSYGVNSTEKGDLSSESTVSRIRTEHFPLTLESARPSHTSQYLCASSEYGGPTDTQYFGPGTRLTVL.

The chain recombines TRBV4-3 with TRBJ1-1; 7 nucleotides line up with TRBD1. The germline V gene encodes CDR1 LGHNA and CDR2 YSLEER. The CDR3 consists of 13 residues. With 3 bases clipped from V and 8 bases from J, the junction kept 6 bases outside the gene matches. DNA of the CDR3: TGCGCCAGCAGCCAGGATGGGACAGCCGAAGCTTTCTTT. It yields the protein CASSQDGTAEAFF.

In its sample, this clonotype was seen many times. CDR3 region: CASSQLAGGSDAGELFF. CDR3 coding DNA: TGCGCCAGCAGCCAGCTAGCGGGAGGGTCCGATGCCGGGGAGCTGTTTTTT. The rearrangement links TRBV4-3 to TRBJ2-2; 12 bases are shared with TRBD2. This CDR3 has 17 residues. The V gene's germline CDR1 is LGHNA and CDR2 YSLEER. Unmatched junction bases numbered 8, after V lost 3 bases and J lost 6 bases.

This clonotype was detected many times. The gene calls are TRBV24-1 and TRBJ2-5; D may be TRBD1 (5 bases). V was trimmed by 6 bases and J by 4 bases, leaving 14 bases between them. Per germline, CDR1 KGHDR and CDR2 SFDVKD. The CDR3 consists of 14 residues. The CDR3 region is CATSSPRVGETQYF. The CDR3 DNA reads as TGTGCCACCAGTTCCCCCAGGGTAGGAGAGACCCAGTACTTC.

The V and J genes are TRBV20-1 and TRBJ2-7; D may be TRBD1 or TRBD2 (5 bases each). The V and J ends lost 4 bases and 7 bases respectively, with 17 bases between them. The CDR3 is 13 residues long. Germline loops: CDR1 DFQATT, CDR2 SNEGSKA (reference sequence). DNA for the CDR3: TGCAGTGCTACAGGGACGGCGATTTGGGAGCAGTACTTC. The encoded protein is CSATGTAIWEQYF.

CDR3 sequence: CASSYTRGAEDENGYTF. For the CDR3, the DNA is TGTGCCAGCAGTTACACCAGGGGTGCCGAGGATGAGAATGGCTACACCTTC. The rearrangement joins TRBV6-2 or TRBV6-3 to TRBJ1-2; the D gene is possibly TRBD1 (6 bases). The germline V and J ends were trimmed by 2 bases and 6 bases, with 22 bases remaining between them. The V gene's germline CDR1 is MNHEY and CDR2 SVGEGT. CDR3 length: 17 residues.

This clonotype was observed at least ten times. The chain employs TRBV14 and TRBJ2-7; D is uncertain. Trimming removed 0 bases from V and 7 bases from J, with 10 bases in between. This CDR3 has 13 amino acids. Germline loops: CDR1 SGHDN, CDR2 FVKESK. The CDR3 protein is CASSQDLLREQYF. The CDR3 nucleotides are TGTGCCAGCAGCCAAGATTTACTTAGAGAGCAGTACTTC.

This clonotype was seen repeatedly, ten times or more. CDR3 DNA sequence: TGTGCCAGCAGCCCACCGAGGGACGTCTTCAGGCAGTTCTTC. It yields the protein CASSPPRDVFRQFF. This chain uses TRBV12-3 or TRBV12-4 with TRBJ2-1; D possibly matches TRBD1 or TRBD2 (5 bases each). The germline V and J ends were trimmed by 6 bases and 12 bases, with 21 bases remaining between them. There are 14 residues in the CDR3.

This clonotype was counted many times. The CDR3 DNA follows: TGTGCCATCAGTGACCCTAGAGCGGGCAACACCGGGGAGCTGTTTTTT. It yields the protein CAISDPRAGNTGELFF. The chain employs TRBV10-3 and TRBJ2-2, with D possibly TRBD2 on 6 matching bases. The length of the CDR3 is 16 residues. Trimming took 3 bases from V and 2 from J, leaving 13 bases between them. Germline CDR1 and CDR2: ENHRY and SYGVKD.

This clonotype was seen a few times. The CDR3 nucleotides read TGTGCCAGCTCACCGGGGACGGGGGGAGTGGATTCACCCCTCCACTTT. It translates to CASSPGTGGVDSPLHF. The V call is TRBV18, the J call TRBJ1-6; perhaps TRBD1 as D (5 bases). Germline V CDR1 and CDR2: KGHSH, LQKENI. The CDR3 extends over 16 amino acids. Trimming shortened V by 3 bases and J by 8 bases, and 17 bases separated the two germline ends.

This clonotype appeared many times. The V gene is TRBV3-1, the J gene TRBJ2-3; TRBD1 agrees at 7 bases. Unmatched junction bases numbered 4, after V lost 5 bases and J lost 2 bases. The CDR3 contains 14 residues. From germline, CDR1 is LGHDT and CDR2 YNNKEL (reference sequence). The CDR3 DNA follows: TGTGCCAGCAGCAAGGGGACAGCCACAGATACGCAGTATTTT. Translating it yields CASSKGTATDTQYF.

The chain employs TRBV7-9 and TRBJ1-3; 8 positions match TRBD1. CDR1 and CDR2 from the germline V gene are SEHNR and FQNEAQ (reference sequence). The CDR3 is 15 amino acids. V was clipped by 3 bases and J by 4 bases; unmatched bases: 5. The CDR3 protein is CASSFRTGNGNTIYF. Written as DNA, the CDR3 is TGTGCCAGCAGCTTTAGGACAGGGAACGGAAACACCATATATTTT.

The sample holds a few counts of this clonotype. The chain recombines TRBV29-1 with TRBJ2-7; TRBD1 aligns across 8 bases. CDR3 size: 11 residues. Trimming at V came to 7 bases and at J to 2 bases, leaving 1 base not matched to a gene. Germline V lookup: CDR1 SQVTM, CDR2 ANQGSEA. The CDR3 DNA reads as TGCAGCGGACAGGGGACCTACGAGCAGTACTTC. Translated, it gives CSGQGTYEQYF.

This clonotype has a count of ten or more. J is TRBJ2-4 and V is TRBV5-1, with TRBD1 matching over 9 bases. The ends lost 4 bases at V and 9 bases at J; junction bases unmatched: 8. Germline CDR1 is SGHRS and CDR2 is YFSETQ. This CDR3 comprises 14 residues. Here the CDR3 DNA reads TGCGCCAGCAGCCTCGGGACAGGGAGCGGCATTCAGTACTTC. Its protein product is CASSLGTGSGIQYF.

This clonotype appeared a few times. The CDR3 is CASSLRVKQGNQPQHF. CDR3 in DNA: TGTGCCAGCAGCTTAAGGGTGAAACAGGGCAATCAGCCCCAGCATTTT. V gene TRBV7-8 combines with J gene TRBJ1-5, with D maybe TRBD1 (5 bases). The V gene lost 2 bases and the J gene lost 2 bases, with 13 bases spanning the gap. Germline V gives CDR1 SGHVS, CDR2 FQNEAQ. The CDR3 covers 16 residues.

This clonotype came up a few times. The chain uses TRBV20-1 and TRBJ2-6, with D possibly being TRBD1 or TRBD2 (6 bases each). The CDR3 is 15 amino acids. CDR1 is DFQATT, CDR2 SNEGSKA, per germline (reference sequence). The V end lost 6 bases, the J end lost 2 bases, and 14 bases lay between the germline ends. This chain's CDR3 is CSALGGGTGANVLTF. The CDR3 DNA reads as TGCAGTGCACTAGGAGGGGGTACTGGGGCCAACGTCCTGACTTTC.

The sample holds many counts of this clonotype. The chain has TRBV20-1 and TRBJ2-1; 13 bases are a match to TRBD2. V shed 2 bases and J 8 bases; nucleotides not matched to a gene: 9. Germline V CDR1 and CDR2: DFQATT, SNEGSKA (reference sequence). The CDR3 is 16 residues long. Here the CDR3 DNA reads TGCAGTGCTAGACAAACCGGGACTAGCGGGGCCGATGAGCAGTTCTTC. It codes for CSARQTGTSGADEQFF.

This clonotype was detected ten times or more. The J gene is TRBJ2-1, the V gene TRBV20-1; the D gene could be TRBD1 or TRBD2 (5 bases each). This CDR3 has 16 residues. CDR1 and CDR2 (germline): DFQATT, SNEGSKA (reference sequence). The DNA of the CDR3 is TGCGGACGAAAAGGGACCGACAAACTTTCCTACAATGAGCAGTTCTTC. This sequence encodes CGRKGTDKLSYNEQFF.

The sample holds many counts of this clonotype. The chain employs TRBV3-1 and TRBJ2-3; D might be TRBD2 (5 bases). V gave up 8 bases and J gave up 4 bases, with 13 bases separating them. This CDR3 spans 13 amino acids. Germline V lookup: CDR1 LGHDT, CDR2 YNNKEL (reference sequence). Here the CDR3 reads CASQLGSADTQYF. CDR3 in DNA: TGTGCCAGCCAACTTGGTAGCGCAGATACGCAGTATTTT.